This TCR beta chain came from a study of CXCR3-negative and CXCR3-positive naive CD8 T cells. Details on this clonotype: Antigen: not known.

The germline V gene has CDR1 MRHNA and CDR2 SNTAGT. CDR3 size: 12 residues. Each TRB cDNA library was prepared by 5' RACE (with UMI labels). Each CDR3 protein gets one entry in TCRdb, which reprocessed the 5' RACE reads and gives no DNA. The sample table includes about 120,000 distinct CDR3 sequences. Whole-study results and caveats: Expression of CXCR3 was partially reduced after cryopreservation, and fresh PBMCs were used in most assays. More hydrophobic TRB CDR3s occurred in CXCR3-positive than in CXCR3-negative naive cells. Much lower diversity was found in memory CD8+ cells, while both naive subsets had comparably high diversity.

The chain uses TRBV6-4 and TRBJ2-2. Sequencing was done on a sample of naive CXCR3+ CD8+ T cells from blood. Subset denoted: CD45RO-CCR7+CD27+CD95- naive CD8+ T cells expressing CXCR3 (TNR3+). This TCR came from a human donor in good health. Some clones in this sample may be carry-over from other donors' samples. This CDR3 reads CASSDDTGELFF.